A selection of T cell receptor beta chains follows, all from one sample in a study of blood T cell repertoires in COVID-19. Assay used: immunoSEQ multiplex PCR; TCRdb lists only in-frame clones, some missing. The sample shows some 300,000 clones, around 89% of them seen only once. Material: peripheral blood. Receptors were obtained from a woman aged 25 to 45 who had recovered from COVID-19. The conserved cysteine and the conserved F or W are not part of the CDR3 here.

ASSHRGRSNQPQH,TRBJ1-5,TRBV28
ASSLGDTTLNTGELF,TRBJ2-2,TRBV5-1
AWSTGQGGAY,TRBJ2-7,TRBV30
ASSDTGRPPNEQF,TRBJ2-1,TRBV6-4
ASSYPVAETQY,TRBJ2-5,TRBV6-2/TRBV6-3
ASSLAGGETQY,TRBJ2-5,TRBV7-3
ASSPRGSAGYT,TRBJ1-2,TRBV5-4
SAPDRGEH,TRBJ1-5,TRBV20-1
ASSLLPGLAGGPSDEQY,TRBJ2-7,TRBV7-2
AWSNGQGSNQPQH,TRBJ1-5,TRBV30
ASSPGTSGGKETQY,TRBJ2-5,TRBV11-3
ASSLAATATYEQY,TRBJ2-7,TRBV5-4
ATQHPSTDTQY,TRBJ2-3,TRBV6-5
ASAGGGKSDTQY,TRBJ2-3,TRBV11-1
ASSLGRAQVSGNTIY,TRBJ1-3,TRBV28
ASSLGGGMNTEAF,TRBJ1-1,TRBV5-4
ASSPETTNEKLF,TRBJ1-4,TRBV5-1
ASSEGEGTEAF,TRBJ1-1,TRBV18
ASSMGGSAGNQPQH,TRBJ1-5,TRBV19
ASSPNLDTEAF,TRBJ1-1,TRBV18
ASSPDFGYEQF,TRBJ2-1,TRBV2
ASSLTGDLNYGYT,TRBJ1-2,TRBV6-5
ASSLLAGGMETQY,TRBJ2-5,TRBV7-2
ASSLGSSYEQY,TRBJ2-7,TRBV5-6
AWGTRTGWNSPLH,TRBJ1-6,TRBV30
ASSLLFRGGLSNTEAF,TRBJ1-1,TRBV27
AWSLNKNQPQH,TRBJ1-5,TRBV30
ASSPGVGGYEQY,TRBJ2-7,TRBV7-2
ASSQDPGRNDEQY,TRBJ2-7,TRBV4-1
ASSYGASQY,TRBJ2-3,TRBV6-2/TRBV6-3
ASSTRDRNIQY,TRBJ2-4,TRBV19
ASSTPGTELYGYT,TRBJ1-2,TRBV6-2/TRBV6-3
ASSLRQGPDYGYT,TRBJ1-2,TRBV7-3
ASSLRGGAVLLY,TRBJ2-7,TRBV28
ASSIGRGRDEQY,TRBJ2-7,TRBV19
ASSQDVGQVGRYTEAF,TRBJ1-1,TRBV4-2
ASSLRQGAGADTQY,TRBJ2-3,TRBV7-9
ASSLSSGGLLVNEQF,TRBJ2-1,TRBV28
ASSSDRGYEKLF,TRBJ1-4,TRBV7-9
ASALAGVDTQY,TRBJ2-3,TRBV2
ATSADGGTYEQY,TRBJ2-7,TRBV24-1
ASSKLASTGDTQY,TRBJ2-3,TRBV7-9
ASSPGLAKNIQY,TRBJ2-4,TRBV4-2
ASSAQGRTGELF,TRBJ2-2,TRBV28
ASSLRGTGELF,TRBJ2-2,TRBV7-2
ASSTVYYEQF,TRBJ2-1,TRBV28
ASSKNSVSAGELF,TRBJ2-2,TRBV21-1
ASSPQGTIQY,TRBJ2-4,TRBV6-5
ASSVGGGWSLADKETQY,TRBJ2-5,TRBV9
ASSTPGRPQY,TRBJ2-3,TRBV5-1
ASSSQTGEDEKLF,TRBJ1-4,TRBV6-5
ARSFPSSGPRDTQY,TRBJ2-3,TRBV7-5
ASSGLAGVNEQY,TRBJ2-7,TRBV27
ASSLTSSNTEAF,TRBJ1-1,TRBV7-3
ASRPRTGSTGELF,TRBJ2-2,TRBV5-1
ASSFTYRAISGNTIY,TRBJ1-3,TRBV7-9
ASRLDTMNTEAF,TRBJ1-1,TRBV6-5
ATSDSRGDVQETQY,TRBJ2-5,TRBV24-1
ASSFTGGRGTDTQY,TRBJ2-3,TRBV5-1